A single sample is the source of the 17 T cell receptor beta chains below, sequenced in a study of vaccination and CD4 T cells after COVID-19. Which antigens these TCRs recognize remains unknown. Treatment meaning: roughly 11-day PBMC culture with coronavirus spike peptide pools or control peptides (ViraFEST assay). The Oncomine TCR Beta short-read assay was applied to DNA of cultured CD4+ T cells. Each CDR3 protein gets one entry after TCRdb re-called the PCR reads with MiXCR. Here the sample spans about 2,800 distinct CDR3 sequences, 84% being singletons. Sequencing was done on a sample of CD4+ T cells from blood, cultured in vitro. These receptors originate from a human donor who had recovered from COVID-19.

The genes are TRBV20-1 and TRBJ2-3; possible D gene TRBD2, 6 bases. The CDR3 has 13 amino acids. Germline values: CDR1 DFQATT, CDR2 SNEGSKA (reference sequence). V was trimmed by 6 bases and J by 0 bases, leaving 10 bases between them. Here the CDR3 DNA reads TGCAGTGCCGATGGGAGGAGCACAGATACGCAGTATTTT. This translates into CSADGRSTDTQYF.

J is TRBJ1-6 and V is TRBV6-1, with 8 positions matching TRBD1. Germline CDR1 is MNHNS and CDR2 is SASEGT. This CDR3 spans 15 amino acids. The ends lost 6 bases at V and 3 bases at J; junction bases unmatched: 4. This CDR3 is CASSRGTGYNSPLHF. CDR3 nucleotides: TGTGCCAGCAGCCGAGGGACAGGCTATAATTCACCCCTCCACTTT.

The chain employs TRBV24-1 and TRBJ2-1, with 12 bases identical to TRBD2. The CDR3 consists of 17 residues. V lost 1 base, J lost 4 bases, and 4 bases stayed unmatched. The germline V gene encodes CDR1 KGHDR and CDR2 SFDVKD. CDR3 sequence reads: CATSDFASGGGYNEQFF. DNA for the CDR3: TGTGCCACCAGTGATTTCGCTAGCGGGGGGGGATACAATGAGCAGTTCTTC.

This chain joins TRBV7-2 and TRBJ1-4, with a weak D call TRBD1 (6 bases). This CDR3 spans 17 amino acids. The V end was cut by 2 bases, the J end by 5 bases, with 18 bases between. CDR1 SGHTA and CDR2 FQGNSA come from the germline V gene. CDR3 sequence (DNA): TGTGCCAGCAGCTTAAGGCTGTGGGGGGGCCCCAATGAAAAACTGTTTTTT. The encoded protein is CASSLRLWGGPNEKLFF.

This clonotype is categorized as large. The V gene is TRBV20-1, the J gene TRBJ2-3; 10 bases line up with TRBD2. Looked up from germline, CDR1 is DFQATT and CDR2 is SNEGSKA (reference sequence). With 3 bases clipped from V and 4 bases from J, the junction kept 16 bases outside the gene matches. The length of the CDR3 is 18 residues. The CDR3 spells CSARSGFQSGGAADTQYF. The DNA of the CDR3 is TGCAGTGCTAGGTCAGGTTTCCAGAGCGGGGGGGCCGCAGATACGCAGTATTTT.

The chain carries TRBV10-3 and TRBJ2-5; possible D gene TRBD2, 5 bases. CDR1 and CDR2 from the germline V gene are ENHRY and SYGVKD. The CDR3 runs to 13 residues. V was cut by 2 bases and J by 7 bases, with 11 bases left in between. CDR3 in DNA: TGTGCCATCAGTGAGACTAGTCGGAGGACCCAGTACTTC. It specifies CAISETSRRTQYF.

The DNA of the CDR3 is TGTGCCAGCAGTAGGCTAGCGGGGGTCTACGAGCAGTACTTC. Protein product: CASSRLAGVYEQYF. The V call is TRBV6-1, the J call TRBJ2-7, with 10 bases lining up with TRBD2. CDR1 is MNHNS and CDR2 is SASEGT in the germline V gene. This CDR3 spans 14 amino acids. V trimming: 5 bases; J trimming: 3 bases; junction bases outside the gene matches: 4.

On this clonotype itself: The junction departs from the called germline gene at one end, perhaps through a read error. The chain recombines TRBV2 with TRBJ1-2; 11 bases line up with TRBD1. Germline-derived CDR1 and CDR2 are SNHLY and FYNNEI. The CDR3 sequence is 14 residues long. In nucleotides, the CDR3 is TGTGCCAGCAGCGAAGGACAGGGGGCAGAGGGCTACACCTTC. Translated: CASSEGQGAEGYTF. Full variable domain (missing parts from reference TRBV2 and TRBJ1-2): EPEVTQTPSHQVTQMGQEVILRCVPISNHLYFYWYRQILGQKVEFLVSFYNNEISEKSEIFDDQFSVERPDGSNFTLKIRSTKLEDSAMYFCASSEGQGAEGYTFGSGTRLTVV.

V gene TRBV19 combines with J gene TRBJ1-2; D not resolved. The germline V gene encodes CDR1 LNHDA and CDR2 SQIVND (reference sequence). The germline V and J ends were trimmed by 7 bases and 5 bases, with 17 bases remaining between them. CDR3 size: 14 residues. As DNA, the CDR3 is TGTGCCAGTATGCAGGACTACCCACCTTATGGCTACACCTTC. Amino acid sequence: CASMQDYPPYGYTF. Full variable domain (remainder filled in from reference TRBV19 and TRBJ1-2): DGGITQSPKYLFRKEGQNVTLSCEQNLNHDAMYWYRQDPGQGLRLIYYSQIVNDFQKGDIAEGYSVSREKKESFPLTVTSAQKNPTAFYLCASMQDYPPYGYTFGSGTRLTVV.

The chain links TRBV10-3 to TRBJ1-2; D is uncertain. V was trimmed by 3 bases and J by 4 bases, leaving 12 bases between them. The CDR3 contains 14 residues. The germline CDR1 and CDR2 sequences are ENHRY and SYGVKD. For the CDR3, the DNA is TGTGCCATCAGTGATTTGGGGTCGGTCTATGGCTACACCTTC. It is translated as CAISDLGSVYGYTF.

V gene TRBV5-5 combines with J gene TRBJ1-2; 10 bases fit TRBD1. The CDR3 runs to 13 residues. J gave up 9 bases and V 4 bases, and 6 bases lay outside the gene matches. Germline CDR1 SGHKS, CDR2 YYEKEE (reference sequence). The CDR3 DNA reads TGTGCCAGCAGCCCGGGACAGGGGTTTCGCTACACCTTC. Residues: CASSPGQGFRYTF.

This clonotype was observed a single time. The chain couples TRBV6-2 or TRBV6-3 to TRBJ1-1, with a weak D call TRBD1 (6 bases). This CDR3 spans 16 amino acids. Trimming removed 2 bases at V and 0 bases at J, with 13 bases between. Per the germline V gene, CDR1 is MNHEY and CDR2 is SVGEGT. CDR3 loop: CASSYRGGALNTEAFF. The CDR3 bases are TGTGCCAGCAGTTACCGCGGGGGGGCCCTGAACACTGAAGCTTTCTTT.

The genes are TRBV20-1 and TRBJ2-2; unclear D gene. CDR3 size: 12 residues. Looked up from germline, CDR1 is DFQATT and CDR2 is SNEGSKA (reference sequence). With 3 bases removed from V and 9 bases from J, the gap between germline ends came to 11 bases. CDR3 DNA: TGCAGTGCTAGGTCCCCGGCGTGGGAGCTGTTTTTT. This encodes CSARSPAWELFF.

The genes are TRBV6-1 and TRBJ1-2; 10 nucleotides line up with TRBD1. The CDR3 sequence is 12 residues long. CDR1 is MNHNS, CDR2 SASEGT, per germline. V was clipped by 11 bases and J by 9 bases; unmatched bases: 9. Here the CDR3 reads CAAGQGVLSYTF. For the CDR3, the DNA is TGTGCCGCCGGACAGGGGGTACTGAGCTACACCTTC.

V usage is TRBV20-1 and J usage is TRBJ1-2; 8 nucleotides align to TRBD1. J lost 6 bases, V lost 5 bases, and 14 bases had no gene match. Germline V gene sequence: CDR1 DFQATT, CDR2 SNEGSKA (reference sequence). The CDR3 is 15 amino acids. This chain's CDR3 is CSALRTGKSWDGYTF. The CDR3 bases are TGCAGTGCTCTTCGGACAGGGAAGTCTTGGGATGGCTACACCTTC.

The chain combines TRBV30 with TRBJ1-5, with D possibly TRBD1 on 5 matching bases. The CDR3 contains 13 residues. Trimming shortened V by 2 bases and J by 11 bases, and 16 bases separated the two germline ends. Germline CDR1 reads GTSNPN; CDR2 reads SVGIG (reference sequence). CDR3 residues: CAWSRDPSATQHF. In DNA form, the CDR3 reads TGTGCCTGGAGTCGGGACCCCTCAGCAACCCAGCATTTT.

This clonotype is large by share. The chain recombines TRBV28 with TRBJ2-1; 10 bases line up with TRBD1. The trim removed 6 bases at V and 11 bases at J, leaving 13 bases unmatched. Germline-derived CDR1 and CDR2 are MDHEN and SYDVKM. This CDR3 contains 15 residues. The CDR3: CASSPPGTGAIKQFF. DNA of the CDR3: TGTGCCAGCAGCCCTCCCGGGACAGGGGCCATAAAGCAGTTCTTC. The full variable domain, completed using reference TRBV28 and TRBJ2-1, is DVKVTQSSRYLVKRTGEKVFLECVQDMDHENMFWYRQDPGLGLRLIYFSYDVKMKEKGDIPEGYSVSREKKERFSLILESASTNQTSMYLCASSPPGTGAIKQFFGPGTRLTVL.